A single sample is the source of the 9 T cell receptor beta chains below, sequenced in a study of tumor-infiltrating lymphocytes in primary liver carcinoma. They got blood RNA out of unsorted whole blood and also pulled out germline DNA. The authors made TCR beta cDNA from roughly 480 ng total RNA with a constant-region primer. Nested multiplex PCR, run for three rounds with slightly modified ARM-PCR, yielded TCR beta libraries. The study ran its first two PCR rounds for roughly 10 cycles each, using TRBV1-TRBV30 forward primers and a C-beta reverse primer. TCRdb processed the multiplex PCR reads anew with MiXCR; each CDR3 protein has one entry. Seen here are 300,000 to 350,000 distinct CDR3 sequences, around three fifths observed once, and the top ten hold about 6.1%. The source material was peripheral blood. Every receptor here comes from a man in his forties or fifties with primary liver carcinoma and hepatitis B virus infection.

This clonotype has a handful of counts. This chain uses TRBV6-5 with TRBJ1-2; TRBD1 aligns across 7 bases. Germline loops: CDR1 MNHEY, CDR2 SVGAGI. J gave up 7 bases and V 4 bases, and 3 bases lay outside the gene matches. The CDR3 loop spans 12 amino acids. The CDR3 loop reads CASSFPGGGYTF. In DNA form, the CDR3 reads TGTGCCAGCAGTTTTCCAGGGGGTGGCTACACCTTC.

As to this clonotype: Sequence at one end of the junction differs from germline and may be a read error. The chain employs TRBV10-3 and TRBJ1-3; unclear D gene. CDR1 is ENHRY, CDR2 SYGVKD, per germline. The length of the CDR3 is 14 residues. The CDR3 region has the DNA TGTGTCATCAGTGAAGGAGGGCCTGGAAACACCATATATTTT. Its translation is CVISEGGPGNTIYF.

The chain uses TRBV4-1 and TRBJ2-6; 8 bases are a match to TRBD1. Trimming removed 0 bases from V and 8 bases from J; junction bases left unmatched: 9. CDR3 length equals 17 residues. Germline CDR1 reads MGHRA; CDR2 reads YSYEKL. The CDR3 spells CASSQDDRGAVSNVLTF. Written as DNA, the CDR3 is TGCGCCAGCAGCCAAGATGACAGGGGCGCTGTGTCCAACGTCCTGACTTTC.

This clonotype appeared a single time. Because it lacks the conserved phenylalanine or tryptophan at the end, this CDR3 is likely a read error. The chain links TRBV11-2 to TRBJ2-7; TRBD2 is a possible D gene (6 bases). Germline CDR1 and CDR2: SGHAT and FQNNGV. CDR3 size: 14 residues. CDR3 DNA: TGTGCCAACAGCTTATCAACGGGAGTCGGTGAGCAGTACTTG. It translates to CANSLSTGVGEQYL.

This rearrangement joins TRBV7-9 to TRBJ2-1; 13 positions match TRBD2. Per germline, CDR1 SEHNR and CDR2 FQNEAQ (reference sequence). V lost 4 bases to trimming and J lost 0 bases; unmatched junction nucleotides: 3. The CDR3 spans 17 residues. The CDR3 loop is CASSSWTSGSSYNEQFF. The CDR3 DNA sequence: TGTGCCAGCAGCTCGTGGACTAGCGGGAGCTCCTACAATGAGCAGTTCTTC.

CDR3 sequence reads: CASSEPGLNEKLFF. CDR3 nucleotide sequence: TGTGCCAGCAGTGAACCCGGACTTAATGAAAAACTGTTTTTT. The chain joins TRBV6-1 to TRBJ1-4; no clear D gene. The CDR3 loop spans 14 amino acids. Germline V CDR1 and CDR2: MNHNS, SASEGT. V was shortened by 2 bases and J by 4 bases, with 8 bases between the two germline ends.

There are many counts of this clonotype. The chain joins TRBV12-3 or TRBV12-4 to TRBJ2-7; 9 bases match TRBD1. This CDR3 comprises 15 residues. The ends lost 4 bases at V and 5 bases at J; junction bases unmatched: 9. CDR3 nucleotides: TGTGCCAGCAGTTCGGGACAGGGCGTGTTCGACGAGCAGTACTTC. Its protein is CASSSGQGVFDEQYF.

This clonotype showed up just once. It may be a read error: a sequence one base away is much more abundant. This CDR3 reads CASSFSINQTQHF. The CDR3 DNA reads TGTGCCAGCAGTTTCTCCATTAATCAGACCCAGCATTTT. V and J are TRBV6-2 or TRBV6-3 and TRBJ1-5, with D hard to call. Germline values: CDR1 MNHEY, CDR2 SVGEGT. This CDR3 contains 13 residues.

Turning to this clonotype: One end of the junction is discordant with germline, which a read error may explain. The CDR3 reads CASLNLGLAGRESPDTQYF. CDR3 DNA sequence: TGTGCCAGCCTAAATCTCGGACTAGCGGGAAGGGAAAGTCCAGATACACAGTATTTT. The gene calls are TRBV28 and TRBJ2-3; 12 bases match TRBD2. CDR1 MDHEN and CDR2 SYDVKM come from the germline V gene. CDR3 size: 19 residues.